The clone carrying this TCR beta chain occurred a few times. Its specificity is not known. This entry belongs to a study of T cells in Graves' hyperthyroidism and ophthalmopathy. The CDR3 loop spans 14 amino acids. Trimming stripped 3 bases from V and 8 bases from J, with 14 bases between. The germline V gene has CDR1 DFQATT and CDR2 SNEGSKA (reference sequence). Whole-study findings and limits: Stable hyperthyroidism and ophthalmopathy were separated using 13 V-J signatures. Ophthalmopathy was predicted by the model a median of about six months ahead of onset. Most thyroid clonotypes with frequency above 0.001 were detected in blood.

RNA transcripts gave rise to amplified TCR beta CDR3 regions. During a first-round RT-PCR of the TCR CDR3, the HTBI primer set was used. TCRdb redid the calling of the multiplex PCR reads with MiXCR, one entry per CDR3 protein. The data show about 510,000 distinct CDR3 sequences, around 50% seen once. The study excluded patients with uncontrolled infection, other autoimmune disease, pregnancy or lactation. This rearrangement joins TRBV20-1 to TRBJ1-6, with D possibly TRBD1 on 5 matching bases. The sequence derives from an adult woman with Graves' disease, either hyperthyroidism or ophthalmopathy (not recorded which). Sample: peripheral blood or thyroid tissue (not recorded which). For the CDR3, the DNA is TGCAGTGCTAGGGTCCCGGGGGAGGATTCACCCCTCCACTTT. This sequence encodes CSARVPGEDSPLHF.